The source of this TCR beta chain is a study of blood T cells in healthy people across ages. The authors ran a second PCR of roughly 6 to 12 cycles using a sample-barcoded 5' primer and a J-beta primer mix. Using its own MiXCR run on the 5' RACE reads, TCRdb lists one record per CDR3 protein. Of more than 1,400,000 distinct CDR3 sequences listed, around two fifths are singletons. As for this clonotype: Germline and junction disagree at one end, which may indicate a read error.

The germline V gene has CDR1 MNHNS and CDR2 SASEGT. The CDR3 spans 13 residues. Sequenced input: blood. This sequence was found in a woman between 18 and 29 years old in good health. J is TRBJ1-1 and V is TRBV6-1; D call uncertain. The CDR3 reads CTSRRGMNTEAFF. In nucleotides, the CDR3 is TGTACCAGCCGTCGAGGCATGAACACTGAAGCTTTCTTT.